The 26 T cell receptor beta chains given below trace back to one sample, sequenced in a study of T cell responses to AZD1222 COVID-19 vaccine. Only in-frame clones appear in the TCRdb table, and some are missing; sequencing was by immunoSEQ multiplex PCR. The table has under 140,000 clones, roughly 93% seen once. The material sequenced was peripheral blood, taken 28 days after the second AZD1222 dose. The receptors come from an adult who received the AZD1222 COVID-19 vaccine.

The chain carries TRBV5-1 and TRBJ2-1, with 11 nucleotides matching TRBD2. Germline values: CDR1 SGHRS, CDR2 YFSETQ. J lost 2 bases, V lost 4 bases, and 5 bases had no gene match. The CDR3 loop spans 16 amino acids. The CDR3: CASSHSSGRTYNEQFF. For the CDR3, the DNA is TGCGCCAGCAGCCACTCTAGCGGGAGGACCTACAATGAGCAGTTCTTC.

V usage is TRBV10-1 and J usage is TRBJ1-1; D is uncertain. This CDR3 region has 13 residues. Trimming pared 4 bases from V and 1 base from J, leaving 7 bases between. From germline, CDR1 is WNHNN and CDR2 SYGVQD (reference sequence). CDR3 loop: CASSVTENTEAFF. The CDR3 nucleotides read TGCGCCAGCAGTGTCACAGAGAACACTGAAGCTTTCTTT.

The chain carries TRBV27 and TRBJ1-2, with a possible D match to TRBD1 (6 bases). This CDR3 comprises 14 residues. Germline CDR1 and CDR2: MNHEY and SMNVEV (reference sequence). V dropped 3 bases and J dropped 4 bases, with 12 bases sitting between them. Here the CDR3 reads CASSLLQGGYGYTF. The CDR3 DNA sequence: TGTGCCAGCAGTTTGTTACAGGGAGGCTATGGCTACACCTTC.

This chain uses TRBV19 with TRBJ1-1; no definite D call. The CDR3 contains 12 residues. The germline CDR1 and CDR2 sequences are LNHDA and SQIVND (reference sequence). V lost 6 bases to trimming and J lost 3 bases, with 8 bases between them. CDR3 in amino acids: CASRFGDTEAFF. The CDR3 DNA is TGTGCCAGTAGGTTCGGAGACACTGAAGCTTTCTTT.

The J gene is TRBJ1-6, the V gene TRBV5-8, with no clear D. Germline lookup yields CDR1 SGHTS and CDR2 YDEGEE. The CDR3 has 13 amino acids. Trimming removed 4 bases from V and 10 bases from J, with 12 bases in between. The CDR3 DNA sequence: TGTGCCAGCAGCCCCCCGGCCGGCTCACCCCTCCACTTT. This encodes CASSPPAGSPLHF.

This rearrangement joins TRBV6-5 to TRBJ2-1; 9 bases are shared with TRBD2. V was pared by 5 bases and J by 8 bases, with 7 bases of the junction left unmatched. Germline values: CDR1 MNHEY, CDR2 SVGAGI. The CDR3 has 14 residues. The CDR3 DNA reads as TGTGCCAGCAGTCCGCTCCCTAGCGGGGATGAGCAGTTCTTC. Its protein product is CASSPLPSGDEQFF.

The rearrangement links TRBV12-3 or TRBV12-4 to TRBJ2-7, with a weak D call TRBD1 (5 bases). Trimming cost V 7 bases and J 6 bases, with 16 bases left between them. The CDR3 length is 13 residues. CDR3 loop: CASTFLGAGEQYF. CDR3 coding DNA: TGTGCCAGCACCTTTTTAGGGGCAGGCGAGCAGTACTTC.

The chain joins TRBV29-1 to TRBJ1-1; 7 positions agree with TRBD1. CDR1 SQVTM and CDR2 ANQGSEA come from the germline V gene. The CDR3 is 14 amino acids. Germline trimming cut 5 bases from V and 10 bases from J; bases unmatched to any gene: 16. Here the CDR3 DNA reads TGCAGCGTTCCCGACAGGGCCTTAGATCTTCCAGCTTTCTTT. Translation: CSVPDRALDLPAFF. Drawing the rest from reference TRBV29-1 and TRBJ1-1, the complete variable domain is SAVISQKPSRDICQRGTSLTIQCQVDSQVTMMFWYRQQPGQSLTLIATANQGSEATYESGFVIDKFPISRPNLTFSTLTVSNMSPEDSSIYLCSVPDRALDLPAFFGQGTRLTVV.

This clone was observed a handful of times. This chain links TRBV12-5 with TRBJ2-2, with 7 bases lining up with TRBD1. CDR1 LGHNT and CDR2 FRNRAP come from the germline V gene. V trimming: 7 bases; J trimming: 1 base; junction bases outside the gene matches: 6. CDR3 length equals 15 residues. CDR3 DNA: TGTGCTAGTGCCCCCCGGGACAGGAACACCGGGGAGCTGTTTTTT. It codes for CASAPRDRNTGELFF.

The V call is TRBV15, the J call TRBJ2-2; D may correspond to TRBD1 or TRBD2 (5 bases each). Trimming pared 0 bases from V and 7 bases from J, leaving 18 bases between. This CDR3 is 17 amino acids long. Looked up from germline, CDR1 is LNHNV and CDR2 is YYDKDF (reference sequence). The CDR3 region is CATSRDGAGFTFGELFF. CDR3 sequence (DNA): TGTGCCACCAGCAGAGATGGGGCGGGCTTTACATTCGGGGAGCTGTTTTTT. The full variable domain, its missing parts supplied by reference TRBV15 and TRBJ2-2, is DAMVIQNPRYQVTQFGKPVTLSCSQTLNHNVMYWYQQKSSQAPKLLFHYYDKDFNNEADTPDNFQSRRPNTSFCFLDIRSPGLGDTAMYLCATSRDGAGFTFGELFFGEGSRLTVL.

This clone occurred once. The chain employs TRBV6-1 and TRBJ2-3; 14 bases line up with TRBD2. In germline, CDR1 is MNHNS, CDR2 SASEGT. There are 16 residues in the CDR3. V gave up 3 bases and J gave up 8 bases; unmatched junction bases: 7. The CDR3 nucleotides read TGTGCCAGCAGTGATACCGGGACTAGCGGGGGTACTACGCAGTATTTT. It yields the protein CASSDTGTSGGTTQYF.

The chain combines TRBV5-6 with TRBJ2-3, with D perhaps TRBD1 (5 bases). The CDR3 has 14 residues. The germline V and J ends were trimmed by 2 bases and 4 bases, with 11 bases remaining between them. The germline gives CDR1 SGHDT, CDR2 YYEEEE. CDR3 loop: CASSFQFRADTQYF. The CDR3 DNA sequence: TGTGCCAGCAGCTTCCAGTTCAGGGCAGATACGCAGTATTTT.

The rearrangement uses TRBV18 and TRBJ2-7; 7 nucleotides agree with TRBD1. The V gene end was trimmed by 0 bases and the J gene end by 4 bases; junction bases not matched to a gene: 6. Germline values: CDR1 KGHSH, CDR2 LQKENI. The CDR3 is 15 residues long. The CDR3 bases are TGTGCCAGCTCACCACCGACAGGGAGTAGTTACGAGCAGTACTTC. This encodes CASSPPTGSSYEQYF.

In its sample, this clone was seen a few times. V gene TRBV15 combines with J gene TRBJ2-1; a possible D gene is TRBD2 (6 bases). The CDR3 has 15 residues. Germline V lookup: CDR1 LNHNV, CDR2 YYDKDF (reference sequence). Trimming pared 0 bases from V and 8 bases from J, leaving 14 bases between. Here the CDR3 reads CATSRDNLAPDEQFF. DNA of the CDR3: TGTGCCACCAGCAGAGATAATCTAGCGCCGGATGAGCAGTTCTTC. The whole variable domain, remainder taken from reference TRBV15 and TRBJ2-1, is DAMVIQNPRYQVTQFGKPVTLSCSQTLNHNVMYWYQQKSSQAPKLLFHYYDKDFNNEADTPDNFQSRRPNTSFCFLDIRSPGLGDTAMYLCATSRDNLAPDEQFFGPGTRLTVL.

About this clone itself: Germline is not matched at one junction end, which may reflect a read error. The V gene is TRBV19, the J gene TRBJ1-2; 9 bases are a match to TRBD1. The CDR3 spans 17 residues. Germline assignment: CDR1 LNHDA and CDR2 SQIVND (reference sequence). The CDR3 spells CASSIRDRVKENSGYTF. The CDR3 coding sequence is TGTGCCAGTAGTATACGGGACAGGGTCAAGGAGAACTCTGGCTACACCTTC.

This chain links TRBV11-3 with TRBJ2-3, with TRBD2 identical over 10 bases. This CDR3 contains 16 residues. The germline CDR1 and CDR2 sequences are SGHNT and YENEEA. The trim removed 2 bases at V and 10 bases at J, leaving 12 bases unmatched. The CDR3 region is CASSLRSSGGDAPQYF. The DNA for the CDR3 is TGTGCCAGCAGCTTAAGATCTAGCGGGGGAGACGCCCCGCAGTATTTT.

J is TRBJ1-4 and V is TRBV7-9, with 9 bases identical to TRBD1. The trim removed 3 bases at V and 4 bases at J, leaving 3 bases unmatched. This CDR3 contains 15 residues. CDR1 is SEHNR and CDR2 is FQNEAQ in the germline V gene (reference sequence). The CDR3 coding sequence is TGTGCCAGCAGCTTTTGGGGACAGGGTAATGAAAAACTGTTTTTT. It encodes CASSFWGQGNEKLFF.

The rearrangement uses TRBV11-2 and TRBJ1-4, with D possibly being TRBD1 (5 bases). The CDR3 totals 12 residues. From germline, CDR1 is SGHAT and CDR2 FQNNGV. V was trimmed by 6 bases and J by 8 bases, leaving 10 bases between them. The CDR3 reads CASSFDREKLFF. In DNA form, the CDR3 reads TGTGCCAGCAGTTTTGACAGAGAAAAACTGTTTTTT.

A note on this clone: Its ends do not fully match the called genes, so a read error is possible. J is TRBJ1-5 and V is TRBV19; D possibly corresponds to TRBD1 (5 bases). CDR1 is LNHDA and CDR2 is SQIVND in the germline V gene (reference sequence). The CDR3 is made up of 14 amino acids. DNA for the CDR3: TGTGCCAGTAGTCTAGACAGATTCAATCAGCCCCAGCATTTT. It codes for CASSLDRFNQPQHF.

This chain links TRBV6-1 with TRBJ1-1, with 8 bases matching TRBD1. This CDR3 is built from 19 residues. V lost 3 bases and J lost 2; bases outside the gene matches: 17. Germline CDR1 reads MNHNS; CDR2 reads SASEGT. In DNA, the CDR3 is TGTGCCAGCAGTGAGGGACAGGCGGTATGGGGACCCTTAAACACTGAAGCTTTCTTT. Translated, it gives CASSEGQAVWGPLNTEAFF.

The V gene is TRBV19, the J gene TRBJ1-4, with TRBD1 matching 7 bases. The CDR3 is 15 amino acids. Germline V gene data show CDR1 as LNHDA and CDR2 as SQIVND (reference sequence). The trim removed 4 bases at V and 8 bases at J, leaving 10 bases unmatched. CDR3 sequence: CASSTWDSLWEKLFF. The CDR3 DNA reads TGTGCCAGTAGTACGTGGGACAGCCTTTGGGAAAAACTGTTTTTT.

CDR3 DNA: TGTGCCAGCAGCTTCATCCGACAGCCATCTACGACTGGAAACACCATATATTTT. This codes for CASSFIRQPSTTGNTIYF. The rearrangement uses TRBV7-6 and TRBJ1-3; TRBD1 might be the D (5 bases). The length of the CDR3 is 18 residues. Trimming left V 3 bases short and J 2 bases short, with 20 bases between. Germline V gene sequence: CDR1 SGHVS, CDR2 FNYEAQ.

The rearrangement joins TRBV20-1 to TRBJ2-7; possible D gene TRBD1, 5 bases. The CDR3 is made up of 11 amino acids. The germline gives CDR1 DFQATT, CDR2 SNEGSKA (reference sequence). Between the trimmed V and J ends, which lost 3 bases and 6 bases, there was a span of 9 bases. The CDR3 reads CSARAGFEQYF. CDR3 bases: TGCAGTGCTAGGGCAGGGTTCGAGCAGTACTTC.

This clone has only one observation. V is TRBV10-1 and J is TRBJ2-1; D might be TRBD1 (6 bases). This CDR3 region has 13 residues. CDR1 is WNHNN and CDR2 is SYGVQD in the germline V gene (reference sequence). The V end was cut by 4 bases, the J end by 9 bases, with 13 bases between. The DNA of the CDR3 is TGCGCCAGCAGTGTAATCCAACAGGGTGAGCAGTTCTTC. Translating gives CASSVIQQGEQFF.

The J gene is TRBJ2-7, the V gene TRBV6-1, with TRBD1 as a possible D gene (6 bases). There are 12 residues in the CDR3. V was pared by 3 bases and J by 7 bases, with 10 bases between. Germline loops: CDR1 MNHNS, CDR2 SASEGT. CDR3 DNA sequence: TGTGCCAGCAGTGAGGGGGCCTGGGAGCAGTACTTC. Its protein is CASSEGAWEQYF.

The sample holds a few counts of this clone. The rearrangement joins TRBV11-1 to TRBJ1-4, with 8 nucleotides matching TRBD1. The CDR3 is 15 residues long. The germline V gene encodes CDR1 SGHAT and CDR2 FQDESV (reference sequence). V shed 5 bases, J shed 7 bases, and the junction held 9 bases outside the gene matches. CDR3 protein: CASSQRDRGPEKLFF. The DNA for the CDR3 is TGTGCCAGCAGCCAACGTGACAGGGGACCTGAAAAACTGTTTTTT.